Listed here are 13 T cell receptor beta chains from one sample, sequenced in a study of shared clonotypes between healthy human individuals. Naive CD8 cells lacked CD45RO and underwent positive selection for CCR7, leaving out terminally differentiated effector memory CD45RA+ cells. Assay: immunoSEQ multiplex PCR; the TCRdb copy retains only in-frame clones and omits some. The sample shows more than 500,000 clones, about 95% of them seen only once. The sample taken for sequencing was naive CD8+ T cells sorted from blood. These receptors were taken from a woman aged 25-40 years in good health.

The CDR3 sequence is CATSREGQRNSYEQYF. The CDR3 DNA follows: TGTGCCACCAGCAGAGAAGGGCAGAGAAACTCCTACGAGCAGTACTTC. The chain uses TRBV15 and TRBJ2-7; D remains ambiguous. Trimming removed 0 bases from V and 0 bases from J, with 12 bases in between. CDR1 LNHNV and CDR2 YYDKDF come from the germline V gene (reference sequence). The CDR3 spans 16 residues.

The V and J genes are TRBV19 and TRBJ1-2; TRBD1 is a possible D gene (5 bases). Germline loops: CDR1 LNHDA, CDR2 SQIVND (reference sequence). The CDR3 has 14 residues. Trimming took 3 bases from V and 5 from J, leaving 13 bases between them. In nucleotides, the CDR3 is TGTGCCAGTAGTATGGAGGGACCTTGGTATGGCTACACCTTC. It encodes CASSMEGPWYGYTF.

The chain couples TRBV19 to TRBJ1-5; weak D call: TRBD1 (5 bases). The V and J ends lost 6 bases and 3 bases respectively, with 12 bases between them. The CDR3 contains 14 residues. Germline CDR1 LNHDA, CDR2 SQIVND (reference sequence). CDR3 bases: TGTGCCAGTAGGCCAGGGTTGAACAATCAGCCCCAGCATTTT. Amino acid sequence: CASRPGLNNQPQHF.

V gene TRBV5-5 combines with J gene TRBJ2-1; D is ambiguous. V was shortened by 0 bases and J by 8 bases, with 9 bases between the two germline ends. Germline loops: CDR1 SGHKS, CDR2 YYEKEE (reference sequence). CDR3 length: 13 residues. CDR3 region: CASSLGASDEQFF. In nucleotides, the CDR3 is TGTGCCAGCAGCTTGGGGGCAAGCGATGAGCAGTTCTTC.

The chain uses TRBV28 and TRBJ2-5; TRBD1 or TRBD2 may be the D gene (7 bases each). CDR3 length: 14 amino acids. V was pared by 11 bases and J by 3 bases, with 19 bases between. CDR1 MDHEN and CDR2 SYDVKM come from the germline V gene. CDR3 sequence (DNA): TGTGCCGCGACGAAGGGGGGGACAGAAGAGACCCAGTACTTC. Its translation is CAATKGGTEETQYF.

The chain combines TRBV11-2 with TRBJ2-1, with unresolved D. The CDR3 contains 15 residues. CDR1 and CDR2 from the germline V gene are SGHAT and FQNNGV. Between the trimmed V and J ends, which lost 6 bases and 0 bases, there was a span of 12 bases. CDR3 sequence (DNA): TGTGCCAGCAGGATCGGCGGCAGCTCCTACAATGAGCAGTTCTTC. Translating gives CASRIGGSSYNEQFF.

V is TRBV4-1 and J is TRBJ2-5, with 12 bases lining up with TRBD2. The CDR3 covers 16 residues. After removal of 1 base from V and 5 bases from J, the junction contained 5 bases not matched to a gene. Germline values: CDR1 MGHRA, CDR2 YSYEKL. The CDR3 DNA reads TGCGCCAGCAGCCAAGGACCGGGACTAGCGGGTGAGACCCAGTACTTC. This gives the protein CASSQGPGLAGETQYF.

V and J are TRBV30 and TRBJ1-1; D is possibly TRBD1 (5 bases). This CDR3 region has 14 residues. CDR1 is GTSNPN and CDR2 is SVGIG in the germline V gene (reference sequence). Trimming removed 2 bases at V and 4 bases at J, with 14 bases between. CDR3 DNA: TGTGCCTGGAGTCTCCCTGGGGGTCGCACTGAAGCTTTCTTT. It encodes CAWSLPGGRTEAFF. The full variable domain, rest sourced from reference TRBV30 and TRBJ1-1, is SQTIHQWPATLVQPVGSPLSLECTVEGTSNPNLYWYRQAAGRGLQLLFYSVGIGQISSEVPQNLSASRPQDRQFILSSKKLLLSDSGFYLCAWSLPGGRTEAFFGQGTRLTVV.

The chain combines TRBV10-2 with TRBJ2-7; no clear D. CDR3 size: 13 residues. The germline V gene encodes CDR1 WSHSY and CDR2 SAAADI. The V end lost 4 bases, the J end lost 4 bases, and 11 bases lay between the germline ends. The CDR3 here is CASSGQTRYEQYF. The CDR3 DNA reads TGCGCCAGCAGTGGGCAGACTCGGTACGAGCAGTACTTC.

A note on this clone: This sample also contains other DNA sequences that code for the same CDR3. The chain recombines TRBV28 with TRBJ2-7; D gene ambiguous. Germline CDR1 MDHEN, CDR2 SYDVKM. The V end lost 3 bases, the J end lost 4 bases, and 13 bases lay between the germline ends. The CDR3 is 14 residues long. The CDR3 DNA reads TGTGCCAGCAGTTTGCGGACCTCCGGGTACGAGCAGTACTTC. Residues: CASSLRTSGYEQYF. The full variable domain, its missing parts supplied by reference TRBV28 and TRBJ2-7, is DVKVTQSSRYLVKRTGEKVFLECVQDMDHENMFWYRQDPGLGLRLIYFSYDVKMKEKGDIPEGYSVSREKKERFSLILESASTNQTSMYLCASSLRTSGYEQYFGPGTRLTVT.

The J gene is TRBJ2-7, the V gene TRBV30, with 8 bases identical to TRBD2. Trimming removed 5 bases from V and 3 bases from J; junction bases left unmatched: 6. The CDR3 contains 13 residues. Germline V gene lookup returns CDR1 GTSNPN and CDR2 SVGIG (reference sequence). Here the CDR3 reads CAWPGLGNYEQYF. The CDR3 DNA reads as TGTGCCTGGCCGGGACTAGGTAACTACGAGCAGTACTTC.

The chain combines TRBV4-1 with TRBJ2-7; 7 nucleotides align to TRBD2. The CDR3 covers 16 residues. After removal of 3 bases from V and 0 bases from J, the junction contained 8 bases not matched to a gene. CDR1 and CDR2 (germline): MGHRA, YSYEKL. This CDR3 reads CASSQMGLISSYEQYF. CDR3 sequence (DNA): TGCGCCAGCAGCCAGATGGGACTAATTAGCTCCTACGAGCAGTACTTC.

V gene TRBV7-6 combines with J gene TRBJ2-7, with D perhaps TRBD2 (5 bases). Germline V CDR1 and CDR2: SGHVS, FNYEAQ. This CDR3 spans 21 amino acids. Deletions cut 6 bases from V and 2 bases from J, with 35 bases between. CDR3 in DNA: TGTGCCAGCAGTCCCCAGCCTATCTTAGCAGTGGTGAGGGAGAGGACCTACGAGCAGTACTTC. It specifies CASSPQPILAVVRERTYEQYF.